This record concerns one T cell receptor beta chain sequence. This sample is drawn from a study of shared clonotypes between healthy human individuals. In replicate PCRs of sorted subsets, approximately 210 ng DNA, roughly 31,000 T cell genomes, was used. Sequenced by immunoSEQ multiplex PCR; TCRdb stores in-frame clones only, minus some. The sample contains roughly 2.4 million clones, approximately 94% of which appear only once. The CDR3 extends over 16 amino acids. Germline lookup yields CDR1 SGHRS and CDR2 YFSETQ. Trimming cost V 2 bases and J 2 bases; bases outside gene matches: 5. The chain is built from TRBV5-1 and TRBJ2-3; 10 bases are a match to TRBD2. The receptor was derived from a man younger than 35 in good health. The sequencing sample was made of naive CD4+ T cells sorted from blood. The subset here: CD45RA+ positively selected. CDR3 sequence: CASSFLAGAVTDTQYF. DNA of the CDR3: TGCGCCAGCAGCTTCCTAGCGGGGGCCGTCACAGATACGCAGTATTTT.